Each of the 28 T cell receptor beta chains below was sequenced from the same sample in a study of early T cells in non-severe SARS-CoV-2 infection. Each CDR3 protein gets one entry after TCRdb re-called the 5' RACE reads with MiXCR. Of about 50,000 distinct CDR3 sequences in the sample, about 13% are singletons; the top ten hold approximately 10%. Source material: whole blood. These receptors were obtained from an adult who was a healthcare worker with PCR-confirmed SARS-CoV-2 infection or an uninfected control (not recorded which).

This chain's CDR3 is CATSRARHSYEQYF. The DNA of the CDR3 is TGTGCCACCAGCAGAGCCCGGCACTCCTACGAGCAGTACTTC. This chain connects TRBV15 to TRBJ2-7; no firm D call. The CDR3 length is 14 residues. The V and J ends lost 1 base and 0 bases respectively, with 7 bases between them. Germline assignment: CDR1 LNHNV and CDR2 YYDKDF (reference sequence).

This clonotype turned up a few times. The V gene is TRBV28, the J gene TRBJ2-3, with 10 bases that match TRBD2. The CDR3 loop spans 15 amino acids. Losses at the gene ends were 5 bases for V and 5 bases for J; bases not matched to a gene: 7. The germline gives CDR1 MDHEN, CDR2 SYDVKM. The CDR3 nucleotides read TGTGCCAGCAGTCCTAGCGGGAGACCTCAAGATACGCAGTATTTT. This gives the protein CASSPSGRPQDTQYF.

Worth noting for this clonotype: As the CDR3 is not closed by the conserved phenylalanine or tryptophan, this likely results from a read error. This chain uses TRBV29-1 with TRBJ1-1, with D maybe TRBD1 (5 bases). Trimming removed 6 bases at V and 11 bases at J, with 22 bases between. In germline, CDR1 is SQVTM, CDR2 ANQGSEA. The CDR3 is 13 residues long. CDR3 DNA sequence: TGCAGCGTGGAATACCGGGACGCCTTGGGGGCTTTCTAT. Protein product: CSVEYRDALGAFY.

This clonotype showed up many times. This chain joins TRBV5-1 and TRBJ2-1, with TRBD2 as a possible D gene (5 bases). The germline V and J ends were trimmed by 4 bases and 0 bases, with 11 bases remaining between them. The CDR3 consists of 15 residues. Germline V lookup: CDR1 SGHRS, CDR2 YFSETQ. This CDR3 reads CASSQDSSSYNEQFF. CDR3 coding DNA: TGCGCCAGCAGCCAGGACTCAAGCTCCTACAATGAGCAGTTCTTC.

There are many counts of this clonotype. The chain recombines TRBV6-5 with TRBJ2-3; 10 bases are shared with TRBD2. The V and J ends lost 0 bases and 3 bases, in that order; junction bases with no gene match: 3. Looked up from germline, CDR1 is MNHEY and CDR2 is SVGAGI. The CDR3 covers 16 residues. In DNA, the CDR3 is TGTGCCAGCAGTTACTCGAGCGGGGGGGAGACAGATACGCAGTATTTT. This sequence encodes CASSYSSGGETDTQYF.

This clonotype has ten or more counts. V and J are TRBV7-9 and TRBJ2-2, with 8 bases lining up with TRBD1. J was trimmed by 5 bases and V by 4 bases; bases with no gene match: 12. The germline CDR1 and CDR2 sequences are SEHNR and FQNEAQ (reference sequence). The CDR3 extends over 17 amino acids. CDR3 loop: CASSSITRTGWTGELFF. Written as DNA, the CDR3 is TGTGCCAGCAGCTCTATTACCAGGACAGGGTGGACCGGGGAGCTGTTTTTT.

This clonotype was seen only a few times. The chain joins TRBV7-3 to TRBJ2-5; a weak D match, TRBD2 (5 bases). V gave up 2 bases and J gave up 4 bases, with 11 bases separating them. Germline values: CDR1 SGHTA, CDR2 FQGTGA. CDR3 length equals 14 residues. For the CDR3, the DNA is TGTGCCAGCAGCTTAGGCCCGGCGGGAGAGACCCAGTACTTC. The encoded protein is CASSLGPAGETQYF.

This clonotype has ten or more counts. The CDR3 region has the DNA TGTGCCAGCTCACCACAGGGCCGCTTGGTCGAGCAGTACTTC. Its protein is CASSPQGRLVEQYF. V gene TRBV18 combines with J gene TRBJ2-7, with D unclear. Trimming cost V 1 base and J 6 bases, with 13 bases left between them. Germline V gene data show CDR1 as KGHSH and CDR2 as LQKENI. The CDR3 contains 14 residues. Using reference TRBV18 and TRBJ2-7 for the parts outside the CDR3, the full variable domain is NAGVMQNPRHLVRRRGQEARLRCSPMKGHSHVYWYRQLPEEGLKFMVYLQKENIIDESGMPKERFSAEFPKEGPSILRIQQVVRGDSAAYFCASSPQGRLVEQYFGPGTRLTVT.

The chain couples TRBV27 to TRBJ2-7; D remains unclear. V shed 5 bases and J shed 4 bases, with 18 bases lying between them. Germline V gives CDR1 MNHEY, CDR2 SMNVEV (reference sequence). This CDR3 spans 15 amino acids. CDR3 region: CASSTAGATTYEQYF. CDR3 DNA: TGTGCCAGCAGTACCGCAGGAGCCACTACATACGAGCAGTACTTC.

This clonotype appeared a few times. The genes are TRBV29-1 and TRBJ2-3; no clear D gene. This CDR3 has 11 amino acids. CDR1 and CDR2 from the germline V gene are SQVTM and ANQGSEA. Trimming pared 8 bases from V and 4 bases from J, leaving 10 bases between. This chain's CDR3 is CSSRKADTQYF. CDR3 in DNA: TGCAGCTCTCGGAAGGCAGATACGCAGTATTTT.

The CDR3 sequence is CASSLSPSRRETQYF. The CDR3 DNA reads TGTGCCAGCAGCTTATCCCCGAGCAGGCGAGAGACCCAGTACTTC. This chain joins TRBV11-2 and TRBJ2-5; D not resolved. The V end lost 2 bases, the J end lost 4 bases, and 14 bases lay between the germline ends. CDR1 and CDR2 from the germline V gene are SGHAT and FQNNGV. This CDR3 has 15 residues.

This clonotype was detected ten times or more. The CDR3 sequence is CASSPKAGAGFVGANEKLFF. The CDR3 nucleotides are TGTGCCAGCAGCCCCAAGGCGGGGGCGGGGTTTGTTGGAGCTAATGAAAAACTGTTTTTT. J is TRBJ1-4 and V is TRBV7-2; maybe TRBD1 (6 bases). V shed 5 bases and J shed 3 bases, with 28 bases lying between them. This CDR3 has 20 residues. Germline CDR1 is SGHTA and CDR2 is FQGNSA.

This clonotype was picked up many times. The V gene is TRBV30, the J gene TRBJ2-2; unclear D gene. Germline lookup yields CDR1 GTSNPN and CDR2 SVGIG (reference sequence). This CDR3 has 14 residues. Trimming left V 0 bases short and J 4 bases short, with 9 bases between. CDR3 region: CAWSVWGTTGELFF. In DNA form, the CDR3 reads TGTGCCTGGAGTGTATGGGGAACCACCGGGGAGCTGTTTTTT.

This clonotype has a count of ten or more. This CDR3 reads CASSERGGETQYF. The CDR3 nucleotides are TGTGCCAGCAGCGAAAGGGGCGGAGAGACCCAGTACTTC. This chain joins TRBV25-1 and TRBJ2-5, with a tentative D call TRBD1 (5 bases). The CDR3 extends over 13 amino acids. Looked up from germline, CDR1 is MGHDK and CDR2 is SYGVNS. V was clipped by 6 bases and J by 4 bases, with 12 bases between them. The whole variable domain, remainder taken from reference TRBV25-1 and TRBJ2-5, is EADIYQTPRYLVIGTGKKITLECSQTMGHDKMYWYQQDPGMELHLIHYSYGVNSTEKGDLSSESTVSRIRTEHFPLTLESARPSHTSQYLCASSERGGETQYFGPGTRLLVL.

CDR3 nucleotides: TGCAGCGTTGGCGAGGGTAGCGGGAGGGTGAACGAGCAGTACTTC. Its translation is CSVGEGSGRVNEQYF. The V call is TRBV29-1, the J call TRBJ2-7; 11 bases agree with TRBD2. This CDR3 is built from 15 residues. V shed 4 bases and J 5 bases; nucleotides not matched to a gene: 10. CDR1 is SQVTM, CDR2 ANQGSEA, per germline.

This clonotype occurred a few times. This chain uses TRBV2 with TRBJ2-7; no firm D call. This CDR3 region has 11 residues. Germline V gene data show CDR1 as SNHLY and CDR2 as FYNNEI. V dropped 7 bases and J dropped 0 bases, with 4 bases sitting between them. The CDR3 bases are TGTGCCAGCACCCGCTCCTACGAGCAGTACTTC. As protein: CASTRSYEQYF.

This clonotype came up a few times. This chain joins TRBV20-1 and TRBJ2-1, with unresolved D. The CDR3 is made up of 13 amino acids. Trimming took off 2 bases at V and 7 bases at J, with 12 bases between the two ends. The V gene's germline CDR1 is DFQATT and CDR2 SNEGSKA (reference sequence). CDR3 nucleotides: TGCAGTGCTAGATCCCCTTATGGGAATGAGCAGTTCTTC. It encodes CSARSPYGNEQFF.

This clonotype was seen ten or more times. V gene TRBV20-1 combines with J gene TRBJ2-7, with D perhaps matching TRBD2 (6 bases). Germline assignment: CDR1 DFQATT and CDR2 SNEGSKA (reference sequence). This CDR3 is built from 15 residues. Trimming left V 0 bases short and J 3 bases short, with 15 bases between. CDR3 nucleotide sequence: TGCAGTGCTAGAGATGGGCGGGACCTACGCTACGAGCAGTACTTC. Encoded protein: CSARDGRDLRYEQYF.

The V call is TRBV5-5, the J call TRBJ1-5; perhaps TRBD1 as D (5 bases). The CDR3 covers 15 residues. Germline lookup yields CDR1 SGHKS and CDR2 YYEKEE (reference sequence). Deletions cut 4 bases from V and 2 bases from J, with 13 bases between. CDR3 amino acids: CASSQTPGGNQPQHF. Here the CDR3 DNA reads TGTGCCAGCAGCCAGACCCCGGGGGGCAATCAGCCCCAGCATTTT. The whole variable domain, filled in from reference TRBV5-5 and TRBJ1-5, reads DAGVTQSPTHLIKTRGQQVTLRCSPISGHKSVSWYQQVLGQGPQFIFQYYEKEERGRGNFPDRFSARQFPNYSSELNVNALLLGDSALYLCASSQTPGGNQPQHFGDGTRLSIL.

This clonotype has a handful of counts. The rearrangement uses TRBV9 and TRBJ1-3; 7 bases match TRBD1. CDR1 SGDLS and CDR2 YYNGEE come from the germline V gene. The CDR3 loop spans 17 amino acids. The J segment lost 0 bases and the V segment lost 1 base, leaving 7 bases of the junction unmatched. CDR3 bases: TGTGCCAGCAGCGTACACTCGACAGGGCGCTCTGGAAACACCATATATTTT. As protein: CASSVHSTGRSGNTIYF.

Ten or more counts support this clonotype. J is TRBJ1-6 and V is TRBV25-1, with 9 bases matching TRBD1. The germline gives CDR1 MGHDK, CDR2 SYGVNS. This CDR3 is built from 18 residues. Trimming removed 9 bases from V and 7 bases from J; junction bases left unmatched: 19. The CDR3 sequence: CASQTKGGTGSTNSPLHF. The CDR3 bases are TGTGCCAGTCAGACCAAGGGAGGGACAGGGTCTACAAATTCACCCCTCCACTTT.

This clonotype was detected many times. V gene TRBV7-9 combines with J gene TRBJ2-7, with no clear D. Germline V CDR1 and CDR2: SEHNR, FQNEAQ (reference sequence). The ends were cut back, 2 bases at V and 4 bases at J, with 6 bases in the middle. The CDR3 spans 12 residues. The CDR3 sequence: CASSLTDYEQYF. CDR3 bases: TGTGCCAGCAGCTTAACAGATTACGAGCAGTACTTC.

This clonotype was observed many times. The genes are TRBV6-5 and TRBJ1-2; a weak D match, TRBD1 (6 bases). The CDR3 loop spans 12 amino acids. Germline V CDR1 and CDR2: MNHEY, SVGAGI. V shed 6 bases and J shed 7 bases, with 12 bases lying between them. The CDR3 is CASRSQGFGYTF. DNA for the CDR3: TGTGCCAGCAGGTCACAGGGTTTTGGCTACACCTTC.

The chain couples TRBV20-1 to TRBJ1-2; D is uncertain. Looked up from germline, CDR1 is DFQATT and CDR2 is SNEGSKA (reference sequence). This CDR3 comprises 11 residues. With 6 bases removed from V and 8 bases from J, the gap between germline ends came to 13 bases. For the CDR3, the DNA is TGCAGTGCCCCAGCGCAGGAAGGCTACACCTTC. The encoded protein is CSAPAQEGYTF.

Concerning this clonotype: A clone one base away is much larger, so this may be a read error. The CDR3 region is CASSQGLEYTEASF. The CDR3, as DNA: TGTGCCAGCTCACAGGGGCTGGAGTACACTGAAGCTTCCTTT. V and J are TRBV18 and TRBJ1-1; D possibly corresponds to TRBD1 (5 bases). Germline CDR1 is KGHSH and CDR2 is LQKENI. The CDR3 is 14 amino acids. Based on the CDR3 plus reference TRBV18 and TRBJ1-1, the full variable domain is NAGVMQNPRHLVRRRGQEARLRCSPMKGHSHVYWYRQLPEEGLKFMVYLQKENIIDESGMPKERFSAEFPKEGPSILRIQQVVRGDSAAYFCASSQGLEYTEASFGQGTRLTVV.

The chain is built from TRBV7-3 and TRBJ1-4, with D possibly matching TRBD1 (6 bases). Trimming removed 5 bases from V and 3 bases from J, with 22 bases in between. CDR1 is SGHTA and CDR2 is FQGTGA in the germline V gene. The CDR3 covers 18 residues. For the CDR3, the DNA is TGTGCCAGCAGCCCAGAGGGGGGGCAGGAGGTACCTAATGAAAAACTGTTTTTT. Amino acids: CASSPEGGQEVPNEKLFF. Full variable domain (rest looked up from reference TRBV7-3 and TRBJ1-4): GAGVSQTPSNKVTEKGKYVELRCDPISGHTALYWYRQSLGQGPEFLIYFQGTGAADDSGLPNDRFFAVRPEGSVSTLKIQRTERGDSAVYLCASSPEGGQEVPNEKLFFGSGTQLSVL.

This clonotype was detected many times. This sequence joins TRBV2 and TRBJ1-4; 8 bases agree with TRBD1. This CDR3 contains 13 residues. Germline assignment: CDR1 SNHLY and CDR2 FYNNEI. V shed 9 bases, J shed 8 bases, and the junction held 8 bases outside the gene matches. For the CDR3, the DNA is TGTGCCAGTGGGGGGACAGGACGCGAAAAACTGTTTTTT. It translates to CASGGTGREKLFF.

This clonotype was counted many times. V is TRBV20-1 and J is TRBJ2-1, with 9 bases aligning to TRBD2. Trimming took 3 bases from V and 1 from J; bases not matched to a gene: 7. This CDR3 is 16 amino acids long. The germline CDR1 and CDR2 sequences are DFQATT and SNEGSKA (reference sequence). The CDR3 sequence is CSARPGLATSYNEQFF. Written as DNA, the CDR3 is TGCAGTGCTAGGCCGGGACTAGCTACGTCCTACAATGAGCAGTTCTTC.